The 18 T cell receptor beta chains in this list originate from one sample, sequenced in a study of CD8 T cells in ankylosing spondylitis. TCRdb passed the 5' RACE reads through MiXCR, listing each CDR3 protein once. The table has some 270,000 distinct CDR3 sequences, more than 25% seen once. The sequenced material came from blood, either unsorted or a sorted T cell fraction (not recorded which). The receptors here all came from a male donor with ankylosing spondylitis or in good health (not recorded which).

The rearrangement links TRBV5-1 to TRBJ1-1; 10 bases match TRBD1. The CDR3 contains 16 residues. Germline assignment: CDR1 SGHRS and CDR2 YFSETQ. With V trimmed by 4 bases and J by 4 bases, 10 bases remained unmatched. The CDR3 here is CASSTQTGTGVTEAFF. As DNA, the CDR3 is TGCGCCAGCAGCACCCAAACCGGGACAGGGGTCACTGAAGCTTTCTTT.

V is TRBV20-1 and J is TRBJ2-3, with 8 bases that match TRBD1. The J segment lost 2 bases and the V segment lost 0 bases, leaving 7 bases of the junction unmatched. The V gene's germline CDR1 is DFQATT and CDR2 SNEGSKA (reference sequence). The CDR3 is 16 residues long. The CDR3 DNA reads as TGCAGTGCTAGAGATCCGGGACAGGTCCCCACAGATACGCAGTATTTT. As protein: CSARDPGQVPTDTQYF.

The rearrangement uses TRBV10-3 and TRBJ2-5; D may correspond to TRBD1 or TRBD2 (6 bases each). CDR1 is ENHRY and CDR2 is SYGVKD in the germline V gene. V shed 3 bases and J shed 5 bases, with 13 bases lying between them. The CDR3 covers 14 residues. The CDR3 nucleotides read TGTGCCATCAGTGAAGAGGGGGGCGAGGAGACCCAGTACTTC. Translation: CAISEEGGEETQYF.

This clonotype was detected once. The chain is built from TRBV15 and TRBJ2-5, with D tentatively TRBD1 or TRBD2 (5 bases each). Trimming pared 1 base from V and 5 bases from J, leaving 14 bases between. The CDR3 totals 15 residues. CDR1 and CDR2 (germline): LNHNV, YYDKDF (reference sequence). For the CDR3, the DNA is TGTGCCACCAGCAGAGTTGGGGCGGGCGGTGAGACCCAGTACTTC. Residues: CATSRVGAGGETQYF.

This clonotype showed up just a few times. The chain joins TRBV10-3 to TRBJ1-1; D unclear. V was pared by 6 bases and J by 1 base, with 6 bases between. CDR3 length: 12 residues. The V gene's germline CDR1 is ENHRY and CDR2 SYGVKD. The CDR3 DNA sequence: TGTGCCATCAGCTTCGCGAACACTGAAGCTTTCTTT. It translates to CAISFANTEAFF.

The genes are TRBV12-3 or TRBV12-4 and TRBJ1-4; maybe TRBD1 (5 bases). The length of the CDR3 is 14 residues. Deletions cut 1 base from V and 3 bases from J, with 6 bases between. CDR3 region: CASSLGGSNEKLFF. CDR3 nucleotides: TGTGCCAGCAGTTTAGGGGGCTCTAATGAAAAACTGTTTTTT.

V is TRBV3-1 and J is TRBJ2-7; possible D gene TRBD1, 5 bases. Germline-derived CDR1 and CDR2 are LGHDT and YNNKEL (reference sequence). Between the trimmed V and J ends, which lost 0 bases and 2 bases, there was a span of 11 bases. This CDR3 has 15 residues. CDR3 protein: CASSQESRVPYEQYF. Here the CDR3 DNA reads TGTGCCAGCAGCCAAGAGTCCAGGGTTCCCTACGAGCAGTACTTC.

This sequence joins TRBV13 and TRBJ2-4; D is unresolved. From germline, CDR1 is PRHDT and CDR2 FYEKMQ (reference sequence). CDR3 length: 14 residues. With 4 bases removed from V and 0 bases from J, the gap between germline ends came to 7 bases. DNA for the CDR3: TGTGCCAGCAGCTCGCACCTAGCCAAAAACATTCAGTACTTC. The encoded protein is CASSSHLAKNIQYF.

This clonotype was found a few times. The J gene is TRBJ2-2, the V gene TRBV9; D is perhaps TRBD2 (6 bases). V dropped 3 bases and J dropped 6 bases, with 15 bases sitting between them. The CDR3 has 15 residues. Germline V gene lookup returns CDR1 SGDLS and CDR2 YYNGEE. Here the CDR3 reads CASSEGPGEPGELFF. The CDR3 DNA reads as TGTGCCAGCAGCGAGGGCCCGGGGGAGCCCGGGGAGCTGTTTTTT.

DNA of the CDR3: TGTGCCAGCAGGAAAGGGGACCAATCCATCAATGAGCAGTTCTTC. Translated, it gives CASRKGDQSINEQFF. This rearrangement joins TRBV12-3 or TRBV12-4 to TRBJ2-1, with D perhaps TRBD1 or TRBD2 (5 bases each). This CDR3 contains 15 residues. V shed 6 bases and J shed 6 bases, with 18 bases lying between them.

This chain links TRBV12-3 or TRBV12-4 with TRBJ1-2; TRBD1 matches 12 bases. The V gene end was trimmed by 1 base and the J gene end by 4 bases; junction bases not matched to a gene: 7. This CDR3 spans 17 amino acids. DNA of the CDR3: TGTGCCAGCAGTTTAGGGGGACAGGGGGCGGTGGGCTATGGCTACACCTTC. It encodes CASSLGGQGAVGYGYTF.

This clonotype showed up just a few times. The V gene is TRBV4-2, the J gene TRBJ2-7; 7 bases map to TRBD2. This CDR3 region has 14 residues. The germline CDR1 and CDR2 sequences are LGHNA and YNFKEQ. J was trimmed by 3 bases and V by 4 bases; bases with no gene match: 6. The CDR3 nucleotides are TGTGCCAGCAGCCCCCCGGGAGGAGACTACGAGCAGTACTTC. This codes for CASSPPGGDYEQYF.

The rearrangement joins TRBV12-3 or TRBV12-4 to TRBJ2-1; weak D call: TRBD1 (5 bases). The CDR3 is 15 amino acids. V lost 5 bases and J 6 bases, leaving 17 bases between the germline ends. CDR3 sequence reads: CASSTQGAYANEQFF. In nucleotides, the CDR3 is TGTGCCAGCAGTACCCAAGGGGCTTATGCCAATGAGCAGTTCTTC.

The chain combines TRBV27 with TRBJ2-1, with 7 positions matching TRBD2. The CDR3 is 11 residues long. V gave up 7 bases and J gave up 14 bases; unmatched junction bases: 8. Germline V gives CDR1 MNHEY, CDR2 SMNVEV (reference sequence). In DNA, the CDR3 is TGTGCCAGCACAGTCCTGGGAGGGAAGTTCTTC. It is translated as CASTVLGGKFF.

The CDR3 nucleotides are TGTGCCAGCAGCCAAACCGACAGGTACCAAGAGACCCAGTACTTC. Residues: CASSQTDRYQETQYF. The chain links TRBV4-2 to TRBJ2-5, with D perhaps TRBD1 (6 bases). There are 15 residues in the CDR3. The V and J ends lost 2 bases and 0 bases respectively, with 10 bases between them. From germline, CDR1 is LGHNA and CDR2 YNFKEQ.

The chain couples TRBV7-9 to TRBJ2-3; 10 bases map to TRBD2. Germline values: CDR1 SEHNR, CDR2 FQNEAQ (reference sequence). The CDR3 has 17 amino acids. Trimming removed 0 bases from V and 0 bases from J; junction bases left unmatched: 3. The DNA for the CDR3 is TGTGCCAGCAGCTTAGCGGTAGCGGGGGGAAGCACAGATACGCAGTATTTT. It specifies CASSLAVAGGSTDTQYF.

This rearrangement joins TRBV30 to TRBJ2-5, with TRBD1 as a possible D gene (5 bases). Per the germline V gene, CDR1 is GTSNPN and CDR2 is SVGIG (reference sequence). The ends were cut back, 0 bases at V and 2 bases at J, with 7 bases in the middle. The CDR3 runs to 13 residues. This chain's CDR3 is CAWSVGQQETQYF. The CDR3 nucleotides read TGTGCCTGGAGTGTGGGGCAGCAAGAGACCCAGTACTTC.

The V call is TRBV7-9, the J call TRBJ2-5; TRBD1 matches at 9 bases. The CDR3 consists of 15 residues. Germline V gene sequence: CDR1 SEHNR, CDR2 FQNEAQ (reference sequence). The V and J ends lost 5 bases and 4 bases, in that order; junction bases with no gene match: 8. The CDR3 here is CASSPTGTGRETQYF. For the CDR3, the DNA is TGTGCCAGCAGCCCTACCGGGACAGGGCGAGAGACCCAGTACTTC.